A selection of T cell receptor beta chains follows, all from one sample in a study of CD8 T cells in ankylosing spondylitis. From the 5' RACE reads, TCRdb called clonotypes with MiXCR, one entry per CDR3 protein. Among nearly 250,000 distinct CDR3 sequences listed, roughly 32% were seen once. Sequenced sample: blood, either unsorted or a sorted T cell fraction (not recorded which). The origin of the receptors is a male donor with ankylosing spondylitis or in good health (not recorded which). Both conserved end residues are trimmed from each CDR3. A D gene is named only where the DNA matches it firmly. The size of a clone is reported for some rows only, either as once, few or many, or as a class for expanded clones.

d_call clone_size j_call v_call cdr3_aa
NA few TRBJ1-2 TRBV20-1 SARDLTRGYT
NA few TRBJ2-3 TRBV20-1 SAEVTDTQY
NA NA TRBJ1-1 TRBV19 ASSMAANTEAF
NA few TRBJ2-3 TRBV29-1 SVGDEGFRDTQY
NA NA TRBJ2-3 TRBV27 ASSSPLSSEPY
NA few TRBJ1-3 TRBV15 ATSRDGRASSGNTIY
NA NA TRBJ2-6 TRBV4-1 ASSQRGLGANVLT
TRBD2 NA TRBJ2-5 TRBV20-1 SATGGREAQY
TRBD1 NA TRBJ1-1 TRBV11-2 ASSVRTGVGTEAF
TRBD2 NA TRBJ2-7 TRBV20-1 SARDRTSVYYEQY
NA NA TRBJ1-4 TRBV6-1 ASSEAGRLLF
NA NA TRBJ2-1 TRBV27 ASSLSSQNEQF
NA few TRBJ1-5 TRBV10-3 AISEGDHQH
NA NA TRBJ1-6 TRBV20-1 SARESGTGRSPLH
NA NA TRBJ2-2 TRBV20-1 SARDSRGMELF
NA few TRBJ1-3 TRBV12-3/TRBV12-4 AGSMGNTIY